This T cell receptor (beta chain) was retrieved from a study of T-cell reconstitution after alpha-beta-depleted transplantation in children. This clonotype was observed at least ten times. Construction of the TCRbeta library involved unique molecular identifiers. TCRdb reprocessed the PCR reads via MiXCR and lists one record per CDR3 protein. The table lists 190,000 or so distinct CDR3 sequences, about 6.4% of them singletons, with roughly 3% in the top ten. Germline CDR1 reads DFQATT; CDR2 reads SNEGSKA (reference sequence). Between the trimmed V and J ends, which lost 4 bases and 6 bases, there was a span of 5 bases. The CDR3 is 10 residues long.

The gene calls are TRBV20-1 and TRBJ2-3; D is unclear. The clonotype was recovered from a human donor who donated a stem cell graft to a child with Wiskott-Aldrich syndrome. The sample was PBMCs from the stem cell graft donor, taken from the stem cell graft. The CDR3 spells CSANIDTQYF. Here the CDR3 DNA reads TGCAGTGCTAACATCGATACGCAGTATTTT.